A selection of T cell receptor beta chains follows, all from one sample in a study of blood T cell repertoires in COVID-19. Here immunoSEQ multiplex PCR was the method, and the copy in TCRdb shows in-frame clones only, minus some. The sample records approximately 100,000 clones, approximately 87% being singletons. Sequencing was done on a sample of peripheral blood. These receptors all stem from a human donor in a cohort sampled during active or convalescent COVID-19. Each CDR3 is given with its conserved first and last residue. A D gene is named only where the DNA matches it firmly. Clone sizes are given selectively: once, few, many, or a class where the clone is expanded.

abundance	v_gene	d_gene	j_gene	CDR3nt	CDR3aa
few	TRBV10-1	TRBD1	TRBJ2-3	TGCGCCAGCGGGACAGGGGCAGATACGCAGTATTTT	CASGTGADTQYF
once	TRBV5-1	TRBD1	TRBJ2-3	TGCGCCAGCAGGAGGGACAGGGAGGAAGATACGCAGTATTTT	CASRRDREEDTQYF
NA	TRBV7-6	NA	TRBJ2-7	TGTGCCAGCAGACCCCCTCTAGCCTACGAGCAGTACTTC	CASRPPLAYEQYF
NA	TRBV6-2/TRBV6-3	NA	TRBJ1-5	TGTGCCAGCAGTTGGGCGGGGGATTATAGCAATCAGCCCCAGCATTTT	CASSWAGDYSNQPQHF
NA	TRBV5-4	NA	TRBJ2-1	TGTGCCAGCAGCTCCACCGGGGGGCCAATCTACAATGAGCAGTTCTTC	CASSSTGGPIYNEQFF
once	TRBV7-2	NA	TRBJ1-1	TGTGCCAGCAGCTTAGCCAGGCAATTTGAAGCTTTCTTT	CASSLARQFEAFF
NA	TRBV7-6	NA	TRBJ2-3	TGTGCCAGCAGCGGGGGAGGTGCTCTACGCACAGATACGCAGTATTTT	CASSGGGALRTDTQYF
NA	TRBV7-2	NA	TRBJ2-4	TGTGCCAGCAGCTTAGGGCCAAACCTAGCCAAAAACATTCAGTACTTC	CASSLGPNLAKNIQYF
NA	TRBV2	TRBD1	TRBJ1-4	TGTGCCAGCAGTCCTACTGGATGGACAGGAGGGAACGAAAAACTGTTTTTT	CASSPTGWTGGNEKLFF
few	TRBV6-1	NA	TRBJ1-2	TGTGCCAGCAGTGAAGTCGGGTTCGGCTACACCTTC	CASSEVGFGYTF
NA	TRBV12-3/TRBV12-4	NA	TRBJ1-5	TGTGCCAGCAGTTTCTCGCTAAGTCAGCCCCAGCATTTT	CASSFSLSQPQHF
NA	TRBV7-7	NA	TRBJ1-1	TGTGCTAGCAGCTTAGACCAGGGGACTGAAGCTTTCTTT	CASSLDQGTEAFF
NA	TRBV29-1	NA	TRBJ2-7	TGCAGCGTTGAACAAGACGTGGACAGCACTCCCTACGAGCAGTACTTC	CSVEQDVDSTPYEQYF
NA	TRBV24-1	NA	TRBJ1-1	TGTGCCACCAGTGGGGTGGGGGGTGAAGCTTTCTTT	CATSGVGGEAFF
NA	TRBV2	TRBD1	TRBJ1-6	TGTGCCACCCAGGGACAGGGGAATTCACCCCTCCACTTT	CATQGQGNSPLHF
NA	TRBV19	NA	TRBJ1-1	TGTGCCAGTAGTATAGACCAAACAACAGGGACTGAAGCTTTCTTT	CASSIDQTTGTEAFF
NA	TRBV18	TRBD1	TRBJ1-5	TGTGCCAGTAGCGGGACAGGGGGGAATCAGCCCCAGCATTTT	CASSGTGGNQPQHF
NA	TRBV11-2	NA	TRBJ2-7	TGTGCCAGCAGCTCCGGGAGCTCCTACGAGCAGTACTTC	CASSSGSSYEQYF
NA	TRBV28	NA	TRBJ1-2	TGTGCCAGCAGGGTACCCCGACAGGTGGGCGGCTACACCTTC	CASRVPRQVGGYTF
NA	TRBV5-1	NA	TRBJ1-3	TGCGCCAGCAGCCCCTCCCCTGGAAACACCATATATTTT	CASSPSPGNTIYF
NA	TRBV19	TRBD1	TRBJ2-2	TGTGCCAGTAGTTCGTACAGGGGCCCTGGCACCGGGGAGCTGTTTTTT	CASSSYRGPGTGELFF
NA	TRBV3-1/TRBV3-2	NA	TRBJ2-6	TGTGCCAGCAGCCAGGTACACTCTGGGGCCAACGTCCTGACTTTC	CASSQVHSGANVLTF
NA	TRBV2	NA	TRBJ1-6	TGTGCCAGCAGTGAAGCTTGGGCAGGCTCCTATAATTCACCCCTCCACTTT	CASSEAWAGSYNSPLHF
NA	TRBV12-5	TRBD2	TRBJ2-1	TGTGCTAGTGGTTTGCAGACTAGCAAACACTCCTACAATGAGCAGTTCTTC	CASGLQTSKHSYNEQFF
NA	TRBV7-3	TRBD1	TRBJ2-3	TGTGCCAGCAGCTCGACAGGGACATGGGATACGCAGTATTTT	CASSSTGTWDTQYF
NA	TRBV6-6	TRBD1	TRBJ1-1	TGTGCCAGCAGTCAGGGTCGAGTCAGGGGGGACATGAACACTGAAGCTTTCTTT	CASSQGRVRGDMNTEAFF